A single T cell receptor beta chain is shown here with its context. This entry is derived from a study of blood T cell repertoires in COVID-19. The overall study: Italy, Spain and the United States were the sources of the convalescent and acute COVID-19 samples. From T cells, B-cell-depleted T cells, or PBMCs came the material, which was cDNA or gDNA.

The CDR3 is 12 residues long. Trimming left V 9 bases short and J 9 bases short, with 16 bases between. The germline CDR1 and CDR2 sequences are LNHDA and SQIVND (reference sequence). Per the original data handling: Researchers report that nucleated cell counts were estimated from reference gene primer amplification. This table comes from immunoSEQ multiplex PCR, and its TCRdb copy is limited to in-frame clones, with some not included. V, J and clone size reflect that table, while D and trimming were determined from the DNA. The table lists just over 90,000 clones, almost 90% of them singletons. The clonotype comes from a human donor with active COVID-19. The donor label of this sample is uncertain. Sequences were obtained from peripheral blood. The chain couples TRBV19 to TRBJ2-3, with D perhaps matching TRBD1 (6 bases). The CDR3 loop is CASSDRFYTQYF. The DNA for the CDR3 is TGTGCCAGCTCCGACAGGTTTTACACGCAGTATTTT.